A single sample is the source of the 32 T cell receptor beta chains below, sequenced in a study of cytomegalovirus exposure and HLA in healthy donors. Primers for the PCR totalled 60 Vbeta and 13 Jbeta. The assay was immunoSEQ multiplex PCR, and TCRdb's table has in-frame clones only and misses some. The table shows tens of thousands of clones, with approximately 88% occurring only once. Sequenced: PBMCs. The receptors originated from a man younger than 30 in good health and CMV-seronegative.

The V and J genes are TRBV6-5 and TRBJ2-5, with D perhaps TRBD1 (6 bases). The V end was cut by 7 bases, the J end by 1 base, with 10 bases between. The CDR3 is made up of 13 amino acids. From germline, CDR1 is MNHEY and CDR2 SVGAGI. The CDR3 region is CASKRTAQETQYF. CDR3 nucleotides: TGTGCCAGCAAGAGGACAGCCCAAGAGACCCAGTACTTC.

The rearrangement links TRBV25-1 to TRBJ2-1, with 8 bases matching TRBD2. Germline CDR1 is MGHDK and CDR2 is SYGVNS. The CDR3 length is 15 residues. V was clipped by 6 bases and J by 4 bases; unmatched bases: 8. The CDR3 sequence is CASSLPSGQYNEQFF. CDR3 coding DNA: TGTGCCAGCAGCCTACCTAGCGGGCAATACAATGAGCAGTTCTTC.

The CDR3 nucleotides are TGTGCCAGCTCACTGACAGAGAACACTGAAGCTTTCTTT. As protein: CASSLTENTEAFF. The chain carries TRBV18 and TRBJ1-1; maybe TRBD1 (5 bases). V shed 4 bases and J shed 1 base, with 7 bases lying between them. The CDR3 extends over 13 amino acids. Germline V gene data show CDR1 as KGHSH and CDR2 as LQKENI.

The genes are TRBV9 and TRBJ1-2; D unclear. This CDR3 spans 16 amino acids. Germline CDR1 is SGDLS and CDR2 is YYNGEE. Deletions cut 8 bases from V and 8 bases from J, with 28 bases between. The CDR3 region has the DNA TGTGCCAGTTTCCGAGGTCCGAACCCCCGCACGGGAGGCTACACCTTC. This translates into CASFRGPNPRTGGYTF.

CDR3 loop: CASSIGQNYEQYF. The CDR3, as DNA: TGTGCCAGCAGCATCGGACAGAACTACGAGCAGTACTTC. The chain uses TRBV9 and TRBJ2-7; D might be TRBD1 (6 bases). Germline V lookup: CDR1 SGDLS, CDR2 YYNGEE. The CDR3 has 13 residues. Trimming stripped 4 bases from V and 3 bases from J, with 11 bases between.

The chain uses TRBV19 and TRBJ1-1, with a weak D call TRBD1 (6 bases). Trimming shortened V by 1 base and J by 4 bases, and 13 bases separated the two germline ends. The CDR3 consists of 15 residues. CDR1 and CDR2 (germline): LNHDA, SQIVND (reference sequence). The CDR3 bases are TGTGCCAGTAGTATAGTCGCAGGGGTCGGCACTGAAGCTTTCTTT. This encodes CASSIVAGVGTEAFF.

Here the CDR3 reads CASSLKTGGENGYTF. CDR3 coding DNA: TGTGCCAGCAGCTTAAAGACAGGGGGCGAGAATGGCTACACCTTC. The chain links TRBV13 to TRBJ1-2; 10 bases map to TRBD1. From germline, CDR1 is PRHDT and CDR2 FYEKMQ (reference sequence). With V trimmed by 2 bases and J by 6 bases, 6 bases remained unmatched. There are 15 residues in the CDR3.

The rearrangement uses TRBV5-4 and TRBJ1-4, with D tentatively TRBD1 (5 bases). There are 13 residues in the CDR3. The germline V gene has CDR1 SGHNT and CDR2 YYREEE (reference sequence). V lost 9 bases, J lost 3 bases, and 12 bases lay in between. The CDR3, as DNA: TGTGCCACCAAGGGCAGGGCTAATGAAAAACTGTTTTTT. Translation: CATKGRANEKLFF.

The rearrangement joins TRBV29-1 to TRBJ2-7; 12 bases agree with TRBD2. The V and J ends lost 6 bases and 2 bases, in that order; junction bases with no gene match: 5. Germline V gene data show CDR1 as SQVTM and CDR2 as ANQGSEA. The CDR3 runs 14 residues. The CDR3 DNA sequence: TGCAGCGTCCACGGACTAGCGGGACCCTACGAGCAGTACTTC. It translates to CSVHGLAGPYEQYF.

This clone was recorded once. The chain links TRBV5-1 to TRBJ1-4; 8 positions agree with TRBD1. This CDR3 has 14 residues. The germline V gene encodes CDR1 SGHRS and CDR2 YFSETQ. V trimming: 4 bases; J trimming: 8 bases; junction bases outside the gene matches: 7. The CDR3 coding sequence is TGCGCCAGCAGCGCCGACAGGGGTTTGGAAAAACTGTTTTTT. This sequence encodes CASSADRGLEKLFF.

The rearrangement uses TRBV9 and TRBJ2-7; the D is unclear. In germline, CDR1 is SGDLS, CDR2 YYNGEE. Trimming pared 7 bases from V and 0 bases from J, leaving 5 bases between. CDR3 length equals 11 residues. CDR3 in DNA: TGTGCCAGCGGTAGCTCCTACGAGCAGTACTTC. This sequence encodes CASGSSYEQYF.

This clone was observed a few times. This rearrangement joins TRBV2 to TRBJ2-1, with TRBD2 matching 12 bases. CDR1 is SNHLY and CDR2 is FYNNEI in the germline V gene. Trimming removed 6 bases from V and 5 bases from J; junction bases left unmatched: 2. The CDR3 is 14 amino acids. The CDR3 spells CASSRLAGDNEQFF. The CDR3 DNA is TGTGCCAGCAGCCGACTAGCGGGAGACAATGAGCAGTTCTTC.

The V call is TRBV18, the J call TRBJ1-5; D perhaps matches TRBD1 (5 bases). Trimming cost V 6 bases and J 3 bases, with 12 bases left between them. Germline loops: CDR1 KGHSH, CDR2 LQKENI. The CDR3 extends over 14 amino acids. The CDR3 DNA reads as TGTGCCAGCTCTCAGGGATCTTCCAATCAGCCCCAGCATTTT. Protein product: CASSQGSSNQPQHF.

The chain recombines TRBV9 with TRBJ1-5; possibly TRBD1 for D (5 bases). Per germline, CDR1 SGDLS and CDR2 YYNGEE. This CDR3 is 15 amino acids long. V was pared by 4 bases and J by 3 bases, with 14 bases between. CDR3 in amino acids: CASSPKDSFNQPQHF. The CDR3 DNA reads TGTGCCAGCAGCCCAAAAGACAGCTTCAATCAGCCCCAGCATTTT.

The J gene is TRBJ2-7, the V gene TRBV5-1; D is unclear. This CDR3 is built from 14 residues. Germline assignment: CDR1 SGHRS and CDR2 YFSETQ. The ends were cut back, 4 bases at V and 6 bases at J, with 17 bases in the middle. This CDR3 is CASSAAGSRGEQYF. CDR3 nucleotides: TGCGCCAGCAGCGCCGCCGGTTCCAGAGGCGAGCAGTACTTC.

J is TRBJ1-3 and V is TRBV7-9; D uncertain. Germline V gene sequence: CDR1 SEHNR, CDR2 FQNEAQ (reference sequence). V lost 4 bases and J lost 0, with 10 bases in between. The length of the CDR3 is 15 residues. The DNA for the CDR3 is TGTGCCAGCAGCTCCTTTGTGAGCTCTGGAAACACCATATATTTT. It translates to CASSSFVSSGNTIYF. Full variable domain (outside the CDR3, taken from reference TRBV7-9 and TRBJ1-3): DTGVSQNPRHKITKRGQNVTFRCDPISEHNRLYWYRQTLGQGPEFLTYFQNEAQLEKSRLLSDRFSAERPKGSFSTLEIQRTEQGDSAMYLCASSSFVSSGNTIYFGEGSWLTVV.

The J gene is TRBJ1-1, the V gene TRBV28, with unresolved D. The CDR3 sequence is 13 residues long. Per germline, CDR1 MDHEN and CDR2 SYDVKM. Trimming took off 3 bases at V and 0 bases at J, with 5 bases between the two ends. The CDR3 protein is CASSFRLNTEAFF. CDR3 in DNA: TGTGCCAGCAGTTTCCGGTTGAACACTGAAGCTTTCTTT.

V and J are TRBV30 and TRBJ2-5; the match to TRBD2 covers 7 bases. V shed 8 bases and J 3 bases; nucleotides not matched to a gene: 9. The CDR3 is 13 amino acids. Germline-derived CDR1 and CDR2 are GTSNPN and SVGIG (reference sequence). This CDR3 reads CAGGLHGEETQYF. CDR3 in DNA: TGTGCCGGGGGACTACACGGGGAAGAGACCCAGTACTTC. Full variable domain (missing parts from reference TRBV30 and TRBJ2-5): SQTIHQWPATLVQPVGSPLSLECTVEGTSNPNLYWYRQAAGRGLQLLFYSVGIGQISSEVPQNLSASRPQDRQFILSSKKLLLSDSGFYLCAGGLHGEETQYFGPGTRLLVL.

The chain links TRBV10-2 to TRBJ2-7; TRBD2 is a possible D gene (6 bases). The CDR3 is 14 residues long. Looked up from germline, CDR1 is WSHSY and CDR2 is SAAADI. Trimming shortened V by 10 bases and J by 0 bases, and 16 bases separated the two germline ends. The CDR3 sequence: CATTQRAFSYEQYF. The CDR3 nucleotides read TGCGCCACCACCCAGCGGGCCTTCTCCTACGAGCAGTACTTC.

V and J are TRBV9 and TRBJ1-2; 7 bases are a match to TRBD1. Germline V CDR1 and CDR2: SGDLS, YYNGEE. The CDR3 spans 15 residues. The J segment lost 0 bases and the V segment lost 4 bases, leaving 6 bases of the junction unmatched. DNA of the CDR3: TGTGCCAGCAGCACTACAGGGGACCCTAACTATGGCTACACCTTC. Translating it yields CASSTTGDPNYGYTF.

The chain recombines TRBV4-3 with TRBJ1-4; 7 nucleotides agree with TRBD1. V dropped 0 bases and J dropped 5; count of bases not matched to a gene: 3. In germline, CDR1 is LGHNA, CDR2 YSLEER. The CDR3 spans 15 residues. The DNA of the CDR3 is TGCGCCAGCAGCCAAGATAGGGGGCTGAATGAAAAACTGTTTTTT. It yields the protein CASSQDRGLNEKLFF.

This CDR3 is CASSSEGVGDNSYEQYF. The DNA for the CDR3 is TGTGCCAGCAGCTCCGAGGGTGTGGGAGATAACTCCTACGAGCAGTACTTC. This rearrangement joins TRBV4-2 to TRBJ2-7; possibly TRBD2 for D (5 bases). Germline lookup yields CDR1 LGHNA and CDR2 YNFKEQ. The V end was cut by 5 bases, the J end by 0 bases, with 20 bases between. The CDR3 totals 17 residues.

The CDR3 here is CASSKRDRYEQYF. DNA of the CDR3: TGTGCCAGCAGCAAACGGGACAGGTACGAGCAGTACTTC. The V and J genes are TRBV7-9 and TRBJ2-7; 8 nucleotides line up with TRBD1. The junction had 4 bases not matched to a gene; V was cut back by 5 bases and J by 4 bases. This CDR3 spans 13 amino acids. Looked up from germline, CDR1 is SEHNR and CDR2 is FQNEAQ (reference sequence).

This chain links TRBV5-1 with TRBJ2-3; weak D call: TRBD2 (5 bases). The CDR3 extends over 14 amino acids. Germline loops: CDR1 SGHRS, CDR2 YFSETQ. Trimming shortened V by 6 bases and J by 1 base, and 12 bases separated the two germline ends. This CDR3 is CASTRLTGTDTQYF. The CDR3 region has the DNA TGCGCCAGCACCCGACTAACAGGCACAGATACGCAGTATTTT. Full variable domain (outside the CDR3, taken from reference TRBV5-1 and TRBJ2-3): KAGVTQTPRYLIKTRGQQVTLSCSPISGHRSVSWYQQTPGQGLQFLFEYFSETQRNKGNFPGRFSGRQFSNSRSEMNVSTLELGDSALYLCASTRLTGTDTQYFGPGTRLTVL.

The CDR3 region has the DNA TGTGCCAGCAGTTACCAGAGCGGGGGTTTGGGGACTGAAGCTTTCTTT. Amino acid sequence: CASSYQSGGLGTEAFF. The chain carries TRBV6-5 and TRBJ1-1; perhaps TRBD1 as D (5 bases). Germline V gene data show CDR1 as MNHEY and CDR2 as SVGAGI. The CDR3 loop spans 16 amino acids. V lost 2 bases, J lost 5 bases, and 18 bases lay in between.

The sample holds a few counts of this clone. The chain links TRBV28 to TRBJ2-1; no firm D call. CDR3 length: 12 residues. CDR1 MDHEN and CDR2 SYDVKM come from the germline V gene. Trimming removed 6 bases at V and 10 bases at J, with 13 bases between. CDR3 protein: CASSTPQEEQFF. CDR3 DNA: TGTGCCAGCAGCACTCCTCAAGAGGAGCAGTTCTTC.

The gene calls are TRBV9 and TRBJ2-7; 8 bases are a match to TRBD1. The CDR3 consists of 13 residues. Germline V CDR1 and CDR2: SGDLS, YYNGEE. V lost 3 bases and J lost 4; bases outside the gene matches: 3. The CDR3 sequence is CASSGGQEYEQYF. In DNA form, the CDR3 reads TGTGCCAGCAGCGGGGGACAGGAGTACGAGCAGTACTTC.

This rearrangement joins TRBV15 to TRBJ1-4; 11 bases fit TRBD1. V shed 5 bases, J shed 8 bases, and the junction held 10 bases outside the gene matches. Per the germline V gene, CDR1 is LNHNV and CDR2 is YYDKDF (reference sequence). This CDR3 spans 16 amino acids. CDR3 sequence reads: CATSPSRDRGAEKLFF. The DNA for the CDR3 is TGTGCCACCAGCCCTTCTCGGGACAGGGGGGCGGAAAAACTGTTTTTT.

The CDR3 DNA reads TGTGCCAGCAACCGACAGGGGGACTACGAGCAGTACTTC. The encoded protein is CASNRQGDYEQYF. The chain has TRBV9 and TRBJ2-7, with 9 positions matching TRBD1. V shed 6 bases and J 3 bases; nucleotides not matched to a gene: 4. Per germline, CDR1 SGDLS and CDR2 YYNGEE. The CDR3 totals 13 residues.

The V and J genes are TRBV28 and TRBJ2-1; TRBD1 matches at 8 bases. The V gene end was trimmed by 7 bases and the J gene end by 4 bases; junction bases not matched to a gene: 6. The CDR3 sequence is 14 residues long. Germline V lookup: CDR1 MDHEN, CDR2 SYDVKM. For the CDR3, the DNA is TGTGCCAGCAATGGACAGGGATTATACAATGAGCAGTTCTTC. This translates into CASNGQGLYNEQFF.

The chain employs TRBV30 and TRBJ1-4; D remains unclear. Germline V CDR1 and CDR2: GTSNPN, SVGIG (reference sequence). The CDR3 contains 15 residues. V was trimmed by 0 bases and J by 0 bases, leaving 8 bases between them. The CDR3 DNA follows: TGTGCCTGGAGTGTGGTCAGTTCAACTAATGAAAAACTGTTTTTT. This sequence encodes CAWSVVSSTNEKLFF.

V usage is TRBV28 and J usage is TRBJ1-5; D not certain. This CDR3 comprises 16 residues. CDR1 and CDR2 (germline): MDHEN, SYDVKM. With 6 bases removed from V and 0 bases from J, the gap between germline ends came to 15 bases. CDR3 DNA: TGTGCCAGCAGCGATCGGGTCGACTATAGCAATCAGCCCCAGCATTTT. Translation: CASSDRVDYSNQPQHF.